The source of this T cell receptor beta chain is a study of T cell repertoires in cytomegalovirus infection. TCRdb ran MiXCR on the reads and lists one entry per CDR3 protein. The sample comprises some 940,000 distinct CDR3 sequences, roughly 30% of which are singletons, and 11% to 15% rests with the top ten. Regarding the study as a whole: Totalled public TCR beta family frequency picked out people who carried CMV plus the relevant HLA. HLA-C-restricted CMV clonotypes gave the most frequent clonotype in two of eight donors.

In its sample, this clonotype was seen a few times. Its antigen is as yet unknown. This CDR3 is 12 amino acids long. Between the trimmed V and J ends, which lost 1 base and 8 bases, there was a span of 8 bases. Per the germline V gene, CDR1 is LNHDA and CDR2 is SQIVND (reference sequence). The clonotype comes from a human donor in good health (CMV status not recorded). Some clones in this sample may be carry-over from other donors' samples. The rearrangement uses TRBV19 and TRBJ1-2; no firm D call. The source was cultured CD8+ T cells from PBMCs, collected from culture after CMV antigen stimulation. This chain's CDR3 is CASSIAATGYTF. DNA of the CDR3: TGTGCCAGTAGTATAGCCGCAACAGGCTACACCTTC.